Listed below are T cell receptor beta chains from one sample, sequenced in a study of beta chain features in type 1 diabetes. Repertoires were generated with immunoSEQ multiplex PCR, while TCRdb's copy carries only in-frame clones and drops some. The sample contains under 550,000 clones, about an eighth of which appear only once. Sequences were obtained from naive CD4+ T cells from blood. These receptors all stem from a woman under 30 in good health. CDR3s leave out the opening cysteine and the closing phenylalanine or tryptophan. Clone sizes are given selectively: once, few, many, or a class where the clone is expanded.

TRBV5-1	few	ASSTRTGEQF
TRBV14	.	ASSRTSGSSYNEQF
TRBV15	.	ATSRGGQATYEQY
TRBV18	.	ASSPRTSEGNIQY
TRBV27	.	ASSSTAGGYT
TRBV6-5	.	ASSRTVNQPQH
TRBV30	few	AWSVGLGSDTQY
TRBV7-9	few	ASSSTGRVEKLF
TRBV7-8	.	ASGRWAGVGADTQY
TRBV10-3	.	AISGRETEGVDTQY
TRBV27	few	ASSLGGSGANVLT
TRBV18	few	ASSRGGSTDTQY
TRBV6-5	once	ASSWTGGEPQH
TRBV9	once	ASSVEPAGDTQY
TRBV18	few	ASSPDRALGPQF
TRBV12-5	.	ASGPGDGNQPQH
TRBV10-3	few	AISRYGKDEKLF
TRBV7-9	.	ASSLARGAQETQY
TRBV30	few	AWSRGERETQY
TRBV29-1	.	SVAGADRWNPSTDTQY
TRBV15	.	ATDRGEGGKNIQY
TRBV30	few	AWSVPGRIYYGYT